This T cell receptor beta chain derives from a study of OX40 agonist ivuxolimab in advanced cancers. Whole-study context: The study gave patients intravenous ivuxolimab at 0.01 to 10 mg/kg every 2 weeks. Regarding the study as a whole: The investigators did not determine what antigen specificity the expanded peripheral T cells had.

Germline lookup yields CDR1 SGHRS and CDR2 YFSETQ. The CDR3 runs 15 residues. Trimming took off 4 bases at V and 6 bases at J, with 17 bases between the two ends. A word on this clone: Its target is unknown.

Clones were read by immunoSEQ multiplex PCR, and TCRdb kept only the in-frame ones, dropping some. The repertoire holds fewer than 55,000 clones, with 80% as singletons. This receptor was obtained from an adult with an advanced solid tumor such as melanoma, head and neck, liver or kidney cancer. The sample in question was CD4+ or CD8+ T cells sorted from blood, obtained in a trial of the OX40 agonist ivuxolimab. This rearrangement joins TRBV5-1 to TRBJ2-1; tentative D call: TRBD2 (5 bases). The CDR3 nucleotides are TGCGCCAGCAGCCGCGAGAGTGGCGCGGGCAATGAGCAGTTCTTC. Amino acids: CASSRESGAGNEQFF.